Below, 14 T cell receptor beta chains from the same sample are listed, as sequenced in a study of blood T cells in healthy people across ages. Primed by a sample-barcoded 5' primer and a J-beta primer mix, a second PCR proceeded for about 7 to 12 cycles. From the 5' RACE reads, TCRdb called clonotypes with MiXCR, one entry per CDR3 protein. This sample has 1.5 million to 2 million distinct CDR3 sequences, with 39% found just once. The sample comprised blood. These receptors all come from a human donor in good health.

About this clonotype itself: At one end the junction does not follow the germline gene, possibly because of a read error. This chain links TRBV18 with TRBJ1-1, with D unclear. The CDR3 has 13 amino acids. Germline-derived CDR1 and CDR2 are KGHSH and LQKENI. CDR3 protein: CVSSPVPYTEAFF. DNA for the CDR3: TGTGTCAGCTCACCCGTCCCTTACACTGAAGCTTTCTTT.

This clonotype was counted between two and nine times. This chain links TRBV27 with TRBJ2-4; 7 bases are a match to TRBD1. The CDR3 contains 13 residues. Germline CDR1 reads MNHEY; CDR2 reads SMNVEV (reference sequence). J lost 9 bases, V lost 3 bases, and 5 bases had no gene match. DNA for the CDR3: TGTGCCAGCAGTTTTACAGGGGTTCCCATTCAGTACTTC. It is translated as CASSFTGVPIQYF.

The CDR3 here is CASSQAGTTDQPQHF. As DNA, the CDR3 is TGCGCCAGCAGCCAGGCCGGGACAACAGATCAGCCCCAGCATTTT. The chain has TRBV4-1 and TRBJ1-5, with D perhaps matching TRBD1 (6 bases). Germline loops: CDR1 MGHRA, CDR2 YSYEKL. V shed 3 bases and J shed 5 bases, with 14 bases lying between them. The CDR3 is made up of 15 amino acids.

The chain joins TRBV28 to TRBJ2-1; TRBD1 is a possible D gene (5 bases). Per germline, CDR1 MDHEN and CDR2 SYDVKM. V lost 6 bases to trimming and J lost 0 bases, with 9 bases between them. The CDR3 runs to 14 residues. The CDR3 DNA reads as TGTGCCAGCAGGCCAGACAGCTCCTACAATGAGCAGTTCTTC. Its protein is CASRPDSSYNEQFF.

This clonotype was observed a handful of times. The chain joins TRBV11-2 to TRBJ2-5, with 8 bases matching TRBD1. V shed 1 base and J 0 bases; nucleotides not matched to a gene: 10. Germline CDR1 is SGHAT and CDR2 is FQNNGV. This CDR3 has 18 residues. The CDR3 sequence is CASSLGGQGASYQETQYF. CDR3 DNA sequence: TGTGCCAGCAGCTTAGGTGGTCAGGGGGCATCGTACCAAGAGACCCAGTACTTC.

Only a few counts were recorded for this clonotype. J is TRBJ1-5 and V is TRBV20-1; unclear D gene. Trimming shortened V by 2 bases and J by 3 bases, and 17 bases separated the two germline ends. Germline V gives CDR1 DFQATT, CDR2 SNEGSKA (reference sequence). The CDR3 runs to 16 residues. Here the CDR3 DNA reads TGCAGTGCTAGACTGGCGGCAGGCCCAACCAATCAGCCCCAGCATTTT. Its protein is CSARLAAGPTNQPQHF.

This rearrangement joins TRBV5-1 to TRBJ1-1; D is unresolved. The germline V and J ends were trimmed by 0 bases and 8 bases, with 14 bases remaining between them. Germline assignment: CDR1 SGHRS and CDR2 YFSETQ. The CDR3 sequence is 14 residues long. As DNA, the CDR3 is TGCGCCAGCAGCTTGGATCCGCCGGCTGCCGAAGCTTTCTTT. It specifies CASSLDPPAAEAFF.

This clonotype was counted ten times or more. The CDR3 region is CSASEGQGGYGYTF. CDR3 DNA sequence: TGCAGTGCTAGTGAGGGGCAGGGGGGCTATGGCTACACCTTC. The chain links TRBV20-1 to TRBJ1-2, with 7 positions matching TRBD1. Per the germline V gene, CDR1 is DFQATT and CDR2 is SNEGSKA (reference sequence). Trimming cost V 3 bases and J 4 bases; bases outside gene matches: 8. The CDR3 totals 14 residues.

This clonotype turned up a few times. The chain's CDR3 is CASSLGTTTGELFF. The CDR3 DNA reads as TGTGCCAGCAGCTTAGGTACAACCACCGGGGAGCTGTTTTTT. The chain combines TRBV7-9 with TRBJ2-2; D ambiguous. CDR3 length: 14 amino acids. The germline gives CDR1 SEHNR, CDR2 FQNEAQ (reference sequence). Trimming cost V 1 base and J 4 bases, with 7 bases left between them.

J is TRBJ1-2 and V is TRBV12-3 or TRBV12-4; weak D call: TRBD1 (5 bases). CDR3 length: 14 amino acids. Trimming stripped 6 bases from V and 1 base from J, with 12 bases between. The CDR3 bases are TGTGCCAGCAGCCCGGGACCTCTTAACTATGGCTACACCTTC. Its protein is CASSPGPLNYGYTF.

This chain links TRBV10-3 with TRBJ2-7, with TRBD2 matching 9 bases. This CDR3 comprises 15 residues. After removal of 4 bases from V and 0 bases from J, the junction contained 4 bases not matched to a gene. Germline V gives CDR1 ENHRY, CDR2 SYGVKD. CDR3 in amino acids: CAISARRGGSYEQYF. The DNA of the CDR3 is TGTGCCATCAGTGCGAGGCGGGGGGGCTCCTACGAGCAGTACTTC.

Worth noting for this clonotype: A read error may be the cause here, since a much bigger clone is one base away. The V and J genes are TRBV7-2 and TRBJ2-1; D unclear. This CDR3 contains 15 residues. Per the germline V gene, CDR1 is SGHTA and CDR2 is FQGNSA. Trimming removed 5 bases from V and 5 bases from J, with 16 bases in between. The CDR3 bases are TGTGCCAGCAGCCCGGACCCTACTATTCACAATGAGCAGTTCTTC. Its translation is CASSPDPTIHNEQFF.

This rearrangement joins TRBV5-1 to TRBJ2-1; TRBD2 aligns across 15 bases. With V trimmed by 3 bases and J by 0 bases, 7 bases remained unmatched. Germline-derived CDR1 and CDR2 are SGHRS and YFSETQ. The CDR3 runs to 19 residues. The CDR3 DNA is TGCGCCAGCAGCTCGGGACTAGCGGGGGGAGTCGTCTCCTACAATGAGCAGTTCTTC. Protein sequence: CASSSGLAGGVVSYNEQFF.

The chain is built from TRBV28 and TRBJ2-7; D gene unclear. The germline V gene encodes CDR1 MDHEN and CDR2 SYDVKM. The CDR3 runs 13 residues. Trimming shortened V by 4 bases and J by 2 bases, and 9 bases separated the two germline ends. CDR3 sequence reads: CASSSQIAYEQYF. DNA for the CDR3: TGTGCCAGCAGTTCCCAGATTGCCTACGAGCAGTACTTC.